This T cell receptor beta chain was found in a study of blood T cells in healthy people across ages. This clonotype was seen a few times. Its antigen is unidentified. A second roughly 7 to 11 cycle PCR used barcoded and J-beta primers. Every cDNA molecule bore a tag from a template-switch adaptor containing 12 random nucleotides. Every individual sample yielded 2.5 million or more paired-end reads (each containing CDR3). Each CDR3 protein gets one entry after TCRdb re-called the 5' RACE reads with MiXCR. Of 1.5 million to 2 million distinct CDR3 sequences in the sample, about 31% were seen once. Findings of the study overall: TCR beta diversity, measured per million T cells, fell in a roughly linear way with age. Reliance upon unsorted PBMCs precluded definitive naive versus antigen-experienced comparison.

CDR3 size: 16 residues. Trimming removed 1 base from V and 3 bases from J; junction bases left unmatched: 8. This chain links TRBV12-3 or TRBV12-4 with TRBJ1-2; 7 bases agree with TRBD1. Sequencing used blood. The sequence derives from a woman in her twenties or thirties in good health. The DNA for the CDR3 is TGTGCCAGCAGTTTAGGGAGGGGGCGATATTACTATGGCTACACCTTC. Its translation is CASSLGRGRYYYGYTF.